Ten or more counts support the clone carrying this TCR beta chain. Its antigen is not known. The data originate from a study of T cells in Graves' hyperthyroidism and ophthalmopathy. Amplification of TCR beta CDR3 regions used RNA as the template. HTBI primers drove first-round RT-PCR of the TCR CDR3. TCRdb used MiXCR to reprocess the multiplex PCR reads, holding one entry per CDR3 protein. The sample records 700,000 or so distinct CDR3 sequences, less than 20% being singletons. Findings and caveats of the study: In the blood, most expanded thyroid clonotypes above 0.001 appeared as well.

Each patient was aged 18 to 65 and had newly diagnosed hyperthyroidism of under 2 months' duration. Clinicians diagnosed patients from clinical symptoms, serum thyroxine and TRAb, thyroid ultrasound and orbital computed tomography. The TCR comes from a man younger than 30 with Graves' hyperthyroidism. Sample: blood.

CDR3 protein: CSAREPGTSYEQYF. DNA of the CDR3: TGCAGTGCTAGAGAACCCGGGACATCCTACGAGCAGTACTTC. The chain links TRBV20-1 to TRBJ2-7, with D possibly being TRBD1 (6 bases). The CDR3 consists of 14 residues. Germline V gene data show CDR1 as DFQATT and CDR2 as SNEGSKA (reference sequence). V was cut by 0 bases and J by 1 base, with 10 bases left in between.